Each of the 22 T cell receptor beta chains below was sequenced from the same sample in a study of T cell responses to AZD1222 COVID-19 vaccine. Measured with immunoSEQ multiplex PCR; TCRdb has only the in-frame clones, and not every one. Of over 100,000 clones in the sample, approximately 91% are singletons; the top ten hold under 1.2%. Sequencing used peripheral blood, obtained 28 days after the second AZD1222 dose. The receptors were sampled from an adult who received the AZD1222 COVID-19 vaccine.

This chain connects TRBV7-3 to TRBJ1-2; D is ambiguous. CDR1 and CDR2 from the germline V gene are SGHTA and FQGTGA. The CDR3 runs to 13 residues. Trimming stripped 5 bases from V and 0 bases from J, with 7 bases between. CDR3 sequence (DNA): TGTGCCAGCAGCCCACAAGCTAACTATGGCTACACCTTC. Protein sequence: CASSPQANYGYTF.

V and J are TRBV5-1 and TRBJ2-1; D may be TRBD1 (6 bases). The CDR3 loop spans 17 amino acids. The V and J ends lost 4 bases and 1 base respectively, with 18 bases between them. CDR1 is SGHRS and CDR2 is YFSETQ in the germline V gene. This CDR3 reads CASSAISGTRSYNEQFF. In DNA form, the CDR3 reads TGCGCCAGCAGCGCCATTTCCGGGACACGGTCCTACAATGAGCAGTTCTTC.

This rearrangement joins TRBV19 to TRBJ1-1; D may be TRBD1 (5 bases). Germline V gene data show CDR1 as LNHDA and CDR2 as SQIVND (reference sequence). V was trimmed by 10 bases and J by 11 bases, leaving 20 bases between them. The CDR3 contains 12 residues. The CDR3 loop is CAIGTPVGEAFF. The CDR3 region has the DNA TGTGCCATTGGGACTCCGGTAGGGGAGGCTTTCTTT.

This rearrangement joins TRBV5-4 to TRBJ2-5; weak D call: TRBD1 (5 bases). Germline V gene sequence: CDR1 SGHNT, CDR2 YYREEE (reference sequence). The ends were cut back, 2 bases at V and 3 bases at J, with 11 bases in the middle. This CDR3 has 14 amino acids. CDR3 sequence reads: CASSFWGYKETQYF. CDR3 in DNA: TGTGCCAGCAGCTTTTGGGGCTACAAAGAGACCCAGTACTTC.

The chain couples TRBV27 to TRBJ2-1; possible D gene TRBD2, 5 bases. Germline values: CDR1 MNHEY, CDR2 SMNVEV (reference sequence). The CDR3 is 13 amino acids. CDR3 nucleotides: TGTGCAAGTAAAAGGGAACTAGTTGGTGAGCAGTTCTTC. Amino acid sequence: CASKRELVGEQFF.

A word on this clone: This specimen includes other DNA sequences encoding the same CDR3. The CDR3 reads CASSSTGLSNEKLFF. DNA of the CDR3: TGCGCCAGCAGCTCTACGGGACTCTCTAATGAAAAACTGTTTTTT. The J gene is TRBJ1-4, the V gene TRBV5-1, with D possibly matching TRBD1 (5 bases). Deletions cut 3 bases from V and 3 bases from J, with 12 bases between. This CDR3 has 15 amino acids. Germline values: CDR1 SGHRS, CDR2 YFSETQ.

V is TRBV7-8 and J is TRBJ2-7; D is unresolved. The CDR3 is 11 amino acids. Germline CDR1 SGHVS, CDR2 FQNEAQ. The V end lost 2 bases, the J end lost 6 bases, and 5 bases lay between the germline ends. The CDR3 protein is CASSLSVEQYF. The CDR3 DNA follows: TGTGCCAGCAGCTTATCTGTCGAGCAGTACTTC.

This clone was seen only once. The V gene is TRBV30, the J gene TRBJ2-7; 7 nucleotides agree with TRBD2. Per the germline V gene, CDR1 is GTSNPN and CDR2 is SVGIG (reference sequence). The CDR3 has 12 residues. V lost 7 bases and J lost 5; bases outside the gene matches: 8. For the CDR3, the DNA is TGTGCCTTTAGGACTAGTCACCACGAGCAGTACTTC. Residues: CAFRTSHHEQYF.

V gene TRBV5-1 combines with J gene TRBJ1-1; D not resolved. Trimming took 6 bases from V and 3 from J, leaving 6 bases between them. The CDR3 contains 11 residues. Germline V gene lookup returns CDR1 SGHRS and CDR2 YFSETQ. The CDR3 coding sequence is TGCGCCAGCAACTCATACACTGAAGCTTTCTTT. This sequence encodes CASNSYTEAFF.

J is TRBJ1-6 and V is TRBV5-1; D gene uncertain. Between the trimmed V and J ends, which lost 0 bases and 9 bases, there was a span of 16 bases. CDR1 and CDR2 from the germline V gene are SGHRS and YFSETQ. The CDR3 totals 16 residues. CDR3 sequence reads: CASSLEEAGIGSPLHF. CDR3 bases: TGCGCCAGCAGCTTGGAGGAGGCCGGGATTGGTTCACCCCTCCACTTT. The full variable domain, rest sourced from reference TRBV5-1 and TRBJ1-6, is KAGVTQTPRYLIKTRGQQVTLSCSPISGHRSVSWYQQTPGQGLQFLFEYFSETQRNKGNFPGRFSGRQFSNSRSEMNVSTLELGDSALYLCASSLEEAGIGSPLHFGNGTRLTVT.

CDR3 amino acids: CASSLLPSREAFF. CDR3 sequence (DNA): TGTGCCAGCAGTTTACTTCCGTCCAGGGAAGCTTTCTTT. The chain couples TRBV28 to TRBJ1-1; D unresolved. The CDR3 runs 13 residues. Germline assignment: CDR1 MDHEN and CDR2 SYDVKM. The germline V and J ends were trimmed by 2 bases and 8 bases, with 12 bases remaining between them.

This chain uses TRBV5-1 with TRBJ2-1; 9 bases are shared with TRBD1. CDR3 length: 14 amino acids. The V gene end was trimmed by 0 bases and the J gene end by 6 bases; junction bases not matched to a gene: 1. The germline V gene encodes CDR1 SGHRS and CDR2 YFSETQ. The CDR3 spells CASSLGDRVNEQFF. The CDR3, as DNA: TGCGCCAGCAGCTTGGGGGACAGGGTCAATGAGCAGTTCTTC.

CDR3 loop: CAHKIEGNTIYF. The CDR3, as DNA: TGTGCCCATAAGATCGAGGGAAACACCATATATTTT. The chain combines TRBV2 with TRBJ1-3; D unclear. Germline values: CDR1 SNHLY, CDR2 FYNNEI. This CDR3 is 12 amino acids long. V dropped 11 bases and J dropped 4 bases, with 12 bases sitting between them.

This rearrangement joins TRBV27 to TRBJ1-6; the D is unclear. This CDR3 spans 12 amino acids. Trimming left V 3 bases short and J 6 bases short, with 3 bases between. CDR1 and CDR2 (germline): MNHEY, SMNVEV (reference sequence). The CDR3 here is CASSFVNSPLHF. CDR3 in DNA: TGTGCCAGCAGTTTCGTTAATTCACCCCTCCACTTT.

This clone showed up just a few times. For the CDR3, the DNA is TGTGCCAGCAGCCCGGGGACGAGGGGGGAAGCTTTCTTT. It yields the protein CASSPGTRGEAFF. This chain links TRBV9 with TRBJ1-1, with a possible D match to TRBD1 (6 bases). V was clipped by 4 bases and J by 8 bases, with 15 bases between them. Germline CDR1 is SGDLS and CDR2 is YYNGEE. The CDR3 is made up of 13 amino acids.

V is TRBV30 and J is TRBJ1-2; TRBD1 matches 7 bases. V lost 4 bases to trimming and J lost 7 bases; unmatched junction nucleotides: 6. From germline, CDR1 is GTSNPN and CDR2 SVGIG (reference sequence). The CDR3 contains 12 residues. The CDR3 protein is CAWTPAGGGYTF. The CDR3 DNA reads TGTGCCTGGACCCCCGCAGGGGGTGGCTACACCTTC. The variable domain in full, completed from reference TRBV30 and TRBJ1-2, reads SQTIHQWPATLVQPVGSPLSLECTVEGTSNPNLYWYRQAAGRGLQLLFYSVGIGQISSEVPQNLSASRPQDRQFILSSKKLLLSDSGFYLCAWTPAGGGYTFGSGTRLTVV.

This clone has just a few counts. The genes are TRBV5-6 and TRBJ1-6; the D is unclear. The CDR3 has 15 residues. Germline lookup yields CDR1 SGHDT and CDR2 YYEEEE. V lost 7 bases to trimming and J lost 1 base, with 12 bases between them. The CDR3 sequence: CASLAGSSYNSPLHF. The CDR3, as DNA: TGTGCCAGCCTCGCAGGCAGTTCCTATAATTCACCCCTCCACTTT.

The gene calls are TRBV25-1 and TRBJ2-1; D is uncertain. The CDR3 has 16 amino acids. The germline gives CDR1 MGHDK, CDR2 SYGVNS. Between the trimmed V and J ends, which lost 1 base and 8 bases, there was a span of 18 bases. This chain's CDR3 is CASSELVRASADEQFF. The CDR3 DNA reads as TGTGCCAGCAGTGAATTGGTAAGGGCTAGTGCGGATGAGCAGTTCTTC. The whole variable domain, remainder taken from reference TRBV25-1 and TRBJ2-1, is EADIYQTPRYLVIGTGKKITLECSQTMGHDKMYWYQQDPGMELHLIHYSYGVNSTEKGDLSSESTVSRIRTEHFPLTLESARPSHTSQYLCASSELVRASADEQFFGPGTRLTVL.

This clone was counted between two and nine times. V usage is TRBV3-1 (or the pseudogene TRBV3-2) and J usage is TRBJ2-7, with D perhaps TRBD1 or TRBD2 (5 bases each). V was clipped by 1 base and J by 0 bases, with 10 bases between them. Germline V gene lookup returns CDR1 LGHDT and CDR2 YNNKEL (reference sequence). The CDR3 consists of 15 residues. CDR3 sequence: CASSQVGASSYEQYF. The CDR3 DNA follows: TGTGCCAGCAGCCAAGTCGGGGCGAGCTCCTACGAGCAGTACTTC.

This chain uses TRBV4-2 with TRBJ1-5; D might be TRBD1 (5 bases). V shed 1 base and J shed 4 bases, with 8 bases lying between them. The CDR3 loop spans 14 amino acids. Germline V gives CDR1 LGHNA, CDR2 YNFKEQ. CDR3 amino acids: CASSQGGTNQPQHF. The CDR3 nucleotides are TGTGCCAGCAGCCAAGGCGGGACTAATCAGCCCCAGCATTTT.

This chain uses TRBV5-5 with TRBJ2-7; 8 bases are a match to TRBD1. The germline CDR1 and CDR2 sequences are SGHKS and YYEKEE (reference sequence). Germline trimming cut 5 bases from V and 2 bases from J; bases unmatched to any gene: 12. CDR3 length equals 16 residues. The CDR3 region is CASSKDRALPAYEQYF. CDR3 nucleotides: TGTGCCAGCAGTAAGGACAGGGCGCTTCCAGCCTACGAGCAGTACTTC.

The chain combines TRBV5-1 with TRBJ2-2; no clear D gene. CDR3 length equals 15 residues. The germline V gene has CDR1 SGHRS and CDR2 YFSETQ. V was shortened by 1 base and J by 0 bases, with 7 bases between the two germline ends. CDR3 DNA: TGCGCCAGCAGCTTGAATCAGGCGAACACCGGGGAGCTGTTTTTT. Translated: CASSLNQANTGELFF.